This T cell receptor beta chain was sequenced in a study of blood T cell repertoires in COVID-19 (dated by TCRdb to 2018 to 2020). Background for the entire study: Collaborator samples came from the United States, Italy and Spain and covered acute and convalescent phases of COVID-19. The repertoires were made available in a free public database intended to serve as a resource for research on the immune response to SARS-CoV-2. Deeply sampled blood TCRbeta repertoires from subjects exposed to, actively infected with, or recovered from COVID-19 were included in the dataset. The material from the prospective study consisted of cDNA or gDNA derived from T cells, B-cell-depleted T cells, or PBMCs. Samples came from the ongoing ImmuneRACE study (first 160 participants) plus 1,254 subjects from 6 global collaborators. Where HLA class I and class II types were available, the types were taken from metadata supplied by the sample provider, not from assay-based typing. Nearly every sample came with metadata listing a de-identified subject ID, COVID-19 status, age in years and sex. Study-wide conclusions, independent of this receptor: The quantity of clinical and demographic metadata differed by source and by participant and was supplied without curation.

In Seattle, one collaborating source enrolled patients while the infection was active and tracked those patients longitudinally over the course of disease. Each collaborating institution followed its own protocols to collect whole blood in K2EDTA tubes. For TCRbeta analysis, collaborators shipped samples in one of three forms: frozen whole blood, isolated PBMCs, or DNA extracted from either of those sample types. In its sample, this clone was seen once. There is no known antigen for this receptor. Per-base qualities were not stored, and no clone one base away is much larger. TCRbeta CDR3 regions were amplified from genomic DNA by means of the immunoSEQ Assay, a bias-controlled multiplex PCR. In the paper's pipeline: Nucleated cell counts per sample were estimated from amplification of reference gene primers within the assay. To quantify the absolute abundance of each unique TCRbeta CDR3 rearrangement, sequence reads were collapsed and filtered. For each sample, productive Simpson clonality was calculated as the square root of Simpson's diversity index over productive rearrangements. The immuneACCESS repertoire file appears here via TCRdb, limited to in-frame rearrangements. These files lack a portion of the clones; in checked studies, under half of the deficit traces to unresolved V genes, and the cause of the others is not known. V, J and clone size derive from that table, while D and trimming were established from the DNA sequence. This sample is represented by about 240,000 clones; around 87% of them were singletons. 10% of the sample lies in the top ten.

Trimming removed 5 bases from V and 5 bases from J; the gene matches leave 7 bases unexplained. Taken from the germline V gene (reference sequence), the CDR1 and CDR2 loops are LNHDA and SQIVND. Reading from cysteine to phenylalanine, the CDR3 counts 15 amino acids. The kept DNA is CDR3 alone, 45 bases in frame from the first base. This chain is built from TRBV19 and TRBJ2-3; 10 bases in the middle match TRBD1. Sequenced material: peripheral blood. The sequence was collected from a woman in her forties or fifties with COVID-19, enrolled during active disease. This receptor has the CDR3 CASSHPRDRGDTQYF. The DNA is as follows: TGTGCCAGTAGTCACCCCCGGGACAGGGGAGATACGCAGTATTTT. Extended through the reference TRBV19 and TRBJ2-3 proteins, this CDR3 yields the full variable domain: DGGITQSPKYLFRKEGQNVTLSCEQNLNHDAMYWYRQDPGQGLRLIYYSQIVNDFQKGDIAEGYSVSREKKESFPLTVTSAQKNPTAFYLCASSHPRDRGDTQYFGPGTRLTVL.